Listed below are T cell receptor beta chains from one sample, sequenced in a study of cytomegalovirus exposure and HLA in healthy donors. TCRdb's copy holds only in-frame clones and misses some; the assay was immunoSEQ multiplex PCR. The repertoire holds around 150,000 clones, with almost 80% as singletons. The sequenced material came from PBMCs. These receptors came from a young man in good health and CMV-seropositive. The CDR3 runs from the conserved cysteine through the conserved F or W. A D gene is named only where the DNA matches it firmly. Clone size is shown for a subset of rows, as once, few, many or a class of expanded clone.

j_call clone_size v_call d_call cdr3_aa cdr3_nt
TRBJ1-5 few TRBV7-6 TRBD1 CASSLRKTGTGQQPQHF TGTGCCAGCAGTCTCAGGAAAACCGGGACAGGGCAACAGCCCCAGCATTTT
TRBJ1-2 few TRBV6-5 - CASAQAGEYNYGYTF TGTGCCAGCGCTCAGGCCGGGGAGTACAACTATGGCTACACCTTC
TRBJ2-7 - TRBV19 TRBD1 CASSPPGTALVGEQYF TGTGCCAGTAGTCCTCCCGGGACAGCCTTGGTGGGCGAGCAGTACTTC
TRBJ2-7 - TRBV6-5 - CATRPSPTLNYEQYF TGTGCCACCCGACCCTCCCCAACATTAAACTACGAGCAGTACTTC
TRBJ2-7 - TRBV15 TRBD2 CATSPRKMGGNYEQYF TGTGCCACCAGCCCGCGAAAGATGGGGGGGAACTACGAGCAGTACTTC
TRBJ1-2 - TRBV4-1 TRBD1 CASSQGRAQGYYGYTF TGCGCCAGCAGCCAAGGTCGGGCACAGGGGTACTATGGCTACACCTTC
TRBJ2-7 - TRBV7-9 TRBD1 CASSLFGTGSTYEQYF TGTGCCAGCAGCTTATTTGGGACAGGGTCTACCTACGAGCAGTACTTC
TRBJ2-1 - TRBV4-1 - CASRGVSYNEQFF TGCGCCAGCAGAGGGGTATCCTACAATGAGCAGTTCTTC
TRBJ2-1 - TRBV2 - CASRSGLRFHNEQFF TGTGCCAGCAGGAGCGGGCTCAGGTTCCACAATGAGCAGTTCTTC
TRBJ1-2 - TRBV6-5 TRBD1 CASSPLTGNYGYTF TGTGCCAGCAGTCCCCTGACAGGGAACTATGGCTACACCTTC
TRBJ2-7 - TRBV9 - CASSVAPERDEQYF TGTGCCAGCAGCGTAGCCCCTGAGAGGGACGAGCAGTACTTC
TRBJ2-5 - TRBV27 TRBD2 CASSLGTSGGYQETQYF TGTGCCAGCAGTTTAGGGACTAGCGGGGGGTACCAAGAGACCCAGTACTTC
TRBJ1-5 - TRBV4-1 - CASSQEGTGGINQPQHF TGCGCCAGCAGCCAAGAAGGAACGGGGGGGATTAATCAGCCCCAGCATTTT
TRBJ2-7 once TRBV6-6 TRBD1 CASRGTGPSYEQYF TGTGCCAGCAGGGGGACAGGGCCTTCCTACGAGCAGTACTTC
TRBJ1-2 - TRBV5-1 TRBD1 CASSLSNRGSDGYTF TGCGCCAGCAGCTTGTCGAACAGGGGTTCGGATGGCTACACCTTC
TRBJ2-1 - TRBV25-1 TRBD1 CASSEYAGGGDEQFF TGTGCCAGCAGTGAATACGCAGGGGGCGGGGATGAGCAGTTCTTC
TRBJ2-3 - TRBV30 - CAWSVPGADTQYF TGTGCCTGGAGTGTGCCGGGAGCGGATACGCAGTATTTT
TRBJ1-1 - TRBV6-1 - CASSLGDRAFF TGTGCCAGCAGTTTAGGGGATCGAGCTTTCTTT
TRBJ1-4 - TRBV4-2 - CASSQERGGREKLFF TGTGCCAGCAGCCAAGAACGCGGGGGGAGGGAAAAACTGTTTTTT
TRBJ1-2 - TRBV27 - CASSSDGEYGYTF TGTGCCAGCAGTTCCGACGGGGAATATGGCTACACCTTC
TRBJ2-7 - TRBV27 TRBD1 CASSLSWGQGASYEQYF TGTGCCAGCAGTTTATCGTGGGGACAGGGAGCGTCCTACGAGCAGTACTTC
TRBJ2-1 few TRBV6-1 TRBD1 CASSRDSSYNEQFF TGTGCCAGCAGCCGGGACAGCTCCTACAATGAGCAGTTCTTC
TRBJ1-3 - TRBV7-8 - CASSPGTMGNTIYF TGTGCCAGCAGCCCAGGGACAATGGGAAACACCATATATTTT
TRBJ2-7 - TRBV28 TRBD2 CASSLGGARSLEQYF TGTGCCAGCAGTTTGGGAGGGGCCAGGTCCCTCGAGCAGTACTTC
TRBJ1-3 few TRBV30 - CAWSAMYGGANTIYF TGTGCCTGGAGTGCTATGTACGGCGGGGCTAACACCATATATTTT
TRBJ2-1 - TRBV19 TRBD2 CASPGGEGWRDNEQFF TGTGCCAGCCCCGGGGGGGAGGGATGGAGGGACAATGAGCAGTTCTTC
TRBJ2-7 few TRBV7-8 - CASSLLTGSYEQYF TGTGCCAGCAGCTTACTCACGGGCTCCTACGAGCAGTACTTC
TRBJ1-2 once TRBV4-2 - CASSQSEGADLDTF TGTGCCAGCAGCCAATCAGAGGGCGCTGACCTCGACACCTTC
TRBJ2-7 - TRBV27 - CASSHNYEQYF TGTGCCAGCAGCCACAACTACGAGCAGTACTTC
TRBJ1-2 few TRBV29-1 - CSVGQVLNYGYTF TGCAGCGTTGGACAGGTCTTAAACTATGGCTACACCTTC
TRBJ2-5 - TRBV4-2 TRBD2 CASSQGRAGVTETQYF TGTGCCAGCAGCCAAGGCAGAGCGGGAGTCACGGAGACCCAGTACTTC
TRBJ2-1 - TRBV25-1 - CASSELRGTYNEQFF TGTGCCAGCAGTGAACTCAGGGGAACCTACAATGAGCAGTTCTTC
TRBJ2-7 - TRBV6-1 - CASSATSYEQYF TGTGCCAGCAGCGCCACCAGCTACGAGCAGTACTTC
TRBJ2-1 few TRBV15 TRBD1 CATSREIPGQGVNEQFF TGTGCCACCAGCAGAGAGATTCCGGGACAGGGCGTCAATGAGCAGTTCTTC
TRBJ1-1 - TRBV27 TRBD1 CASGRGVVTEAFF TGTGCCAGCGGCAGGGGGGTTGTCACTGAAGCTTTCTTT
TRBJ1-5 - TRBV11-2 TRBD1 CASSRDRNQPQHF TGTGCCAGCAGCCGGGACAGGAATCAGCCCCAGCATTTT
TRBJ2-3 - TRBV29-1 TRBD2 CSVDGLAGESTDTQYF TGCAGCGTCGATGGCCTGGCGGGAGAGAGCACAGATACGCAGTATTTT
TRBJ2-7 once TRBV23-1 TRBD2 CAIIAGEVCEQYF TGCGCCATTATAGCGGGAGAGGTGTGTGAGCAGTACTTC
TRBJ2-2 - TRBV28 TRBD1 CASDRGDTGELFF TGTGCCAGCGACAGGGGGGACACCGGGGAGCTGTTTTTT
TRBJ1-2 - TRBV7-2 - CASSSIWGSYGYTF TGTGCCAGCAGCTCAATTTGGGGCAGCTATGGCTACACCTTC
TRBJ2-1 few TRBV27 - CASSFPGGNEQFF TGTGCCAGCAGTTTCCCCGGCGGCAATGAGCAGTTCTTC
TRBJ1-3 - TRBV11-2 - CASSPDGGRNTIYF TGTGCCAGCAGTCCTGACGGGGGAAGAAACACCATATATTTT
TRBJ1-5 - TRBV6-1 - CASNRVGQPQHF TGTGCCAGCAACAGGGTGGGTCAGCCCCAGCATTTT
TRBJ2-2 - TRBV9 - CASRSHRAGDTGELFF TGTGCCAGCAGGTCCCACAGGGCAGGGGACACCGGGGAGCTGTTTTTT
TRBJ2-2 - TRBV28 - CASSPNTGELFF TGTGCCAGCAGTCCTAACACCGGGGAGCTGTTTTTT
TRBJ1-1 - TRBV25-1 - CASSELGSPGAFF TGTGCCAGCAGTGAATTAGGAAGCCCGGGGGCTTTCTTT
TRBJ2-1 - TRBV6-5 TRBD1 CASSHDRASYNEQFF TGTGCCAGCAGCCACGACAGGGCATCCTACAATGAGCAGTTCTTC
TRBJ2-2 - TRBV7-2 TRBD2 CASSLARVLSGDTGELFF TGTGCCAGCAGCTTAGCGCGGGTTTTAAGCGGGGACACCGGGGAGCTGTTTTTT
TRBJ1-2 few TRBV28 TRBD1 CASSLGTGYGYTF TGTGCCAGCAGTTTAGGGACAGGGTATGGCTACACCTTC
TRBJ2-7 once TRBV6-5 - CASCQGYEQYF TGTGCCAGCTGCCAGGGCTACGAGCAGTACTTC
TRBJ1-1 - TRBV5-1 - CASSQTARGTEAFF TGCGCCAGCAGCCAAACCGCGCGAGGGACTGAAGCTTTCTTT
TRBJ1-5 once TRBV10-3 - CATSRGVGNQPQHF TGTGCCACAAGCAGGGGAGTTGGCAATCAGCCCCAGCATTTT
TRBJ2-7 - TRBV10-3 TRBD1 CAISGGQEPPYEQYF TGTGCCATCAGTGGGGGACAGGAACCGCCCTATGAGCAGTACTTC
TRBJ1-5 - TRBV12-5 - CASGIGEIGNQPQHF TGTGCTAGTGGCATCGGTGAGATAGGCAATCAGCCCCAGCATTTT